This T cell receptor (beta chain) was captured in a study of CD8+ T cells in alopecia areata. Study-level results: Compared with normal scalp, lesional scalp had higher clonality and more expanded CD8+ clones.

There are a few counts of this clone. Antigen unknown. Extracted RNA was reverse transcribed into cDNA, the sequencing template. Generated by immunoSEQ multiplex PCR, the TCRdb table keeps only in-frame clones and is missing some. Altogether about 120,000 clones are present, around two fifths being singletons, with the ten largest covering approximately 2.8%. This CDR3 contains 14 residues. Germline values: CDR1 SGHTA, CDR2 FQGNSA. The V segment lost 5 bases and the J segment 5 bases; nucleotides outside the gene matches: 8. The sequence derives from a human donor with alopecia areata. V and J are TRBV7-2 and TRBJ1-1, with 7 bases lining up with TRBD1. Sample: CD4+ T cells sorted from blood. The CDR3 DNA reads TGTGCCAGCAGCCCACAGGGGCGGCGAACTGAAGCTTTCTTT. This encodes CASSPQGRRTEAFF.